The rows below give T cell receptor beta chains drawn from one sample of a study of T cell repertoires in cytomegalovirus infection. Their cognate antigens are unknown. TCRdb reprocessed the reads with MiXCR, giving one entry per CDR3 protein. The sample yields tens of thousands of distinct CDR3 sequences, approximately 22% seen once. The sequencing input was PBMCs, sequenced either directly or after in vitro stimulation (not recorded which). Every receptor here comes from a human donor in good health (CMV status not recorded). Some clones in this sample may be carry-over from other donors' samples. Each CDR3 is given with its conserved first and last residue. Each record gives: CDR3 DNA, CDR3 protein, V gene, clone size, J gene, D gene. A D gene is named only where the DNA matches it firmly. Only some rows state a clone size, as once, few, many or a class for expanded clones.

TGTGCCAGCAGCTGGGACAGGGGGCGGATCACTGAAGCTTTCTTT | CASSWDRGRITEAFF | TRBV7-2 | NA | TRBJ1-1 | TRBD1
TGTGCCAGCAGATCCCTCCCCCCAGGGCCAGATACGCAGTATTTT | CASRSLPPGPDTQYF | TRBV7-8 | NA | TRBJ2-3 | NA
TGTGCCAGCAGCCAGGATCAAACATCTGGAAACACCATATATTTT | CASSQDQTSGNTIYF | TRBV11-2 | NA | TRBJ1-3 | NA
TGTGCCAGCAGCTTGGCCCCGACTAGCGACCAAGAGACCCAGTACTTC | CASSLAPTSDQETQYF | TRBV5-4 | NA | TRBJ2-5 | TRBD2
TGTGCCAGCAGCTTAGCGGGTGGACAGGGCTATAATTCACCCCTCCACTTT | CASSLAGGQGYNSPLHF | TRBV7-2 | many | TRBJ1-6 | TRBD1
TGTGCCAGCAGCTTATCCGGGACAGGCTATGGCTACACCTTC | CASSLSGTGYGYTF | TRBV11-3 | NA | TRBJ1-2 | TRBD1
TGCAGTGCTAGAGTTGTCGGTTTGGGCTATGGCTACACCTTC | CSARVVGLGYGYTF | TRBV20-1 | many | TRBJ1-2 | NA
TGCAGCGTTGAAGTGGGAGGGGTGGTTGGCTACACCTTC | CSVEVGGVVGYTF | TRBV29-1 | NA | TRBJ1-2 | NA
TGTGCCAGTAGTTATCCTCAAAGGGAAGGCTACACCTTC | CASSYPQREGYTF | TRBV19 | few | TRBJ1-2 | NA
TGTGCCAGCAGTCCGACCACCGGGGAGCTGTTTTTT | CASSPTTGELFF | TRBV6-1 | few | TRBJ2-2 | NA
TGTGCCAGCAGCTCTAACCGACAGGCCCCAGATACGCAGTATTTT | CASSSNRQAPDTQYF | TRBV7-2 | NA | TRBJ2-3 | NA
TGTGCCAGCAGTCTTAGGTCAGCGGGAGTAACAGGGCCTGGGGCCAACGTCCTGACTTTC | CASSLRSAGVTGPGANVLTF | TRBV27 | few | TRBJ2-6 | TRBD2
TGTGCCAGCGCGGGGAGAGGGCTCACTGGGGCCAACGTCCTGACTTTC | CASAGRGLTGANVLTF | TRBV6-1 | NA | TRBJ2-6 | NA
TGTGCCAGCAGCTTAGTTGGCGGGAGTGTCGCAGATACGCAGTATTTT | CASSLVGGSVADTQYF | TRBV7-2 | many | TRBJ2-3 | TRBD2
TGCGCCAGCAGAGGGACAGGGGGTCAGCCCCAGCATTTT | CASRGTGGQPQHF | TRBV10-2 | NA | TRBJ1-5 | TRBD1
TGTGCCAGTAGTAATTTTTTTTCGCTGGGACAGGGTAACACTGAAGCTTTCTTT | CASSNFFSLGQGNTEAFF | TRBV19 | few | TRBJ1-1 | TRBD1
TGTGCCAGCAGCAGCAGGACTAGCGAGGGAGATACGCAGTATTTT | CASSSRTSEGDTQYF | TRBV7-9 | few | TRBJ2-3 | TRBD2
TGTGCCAGCAGCGGACGCCGGGACAGGGGTTCCTACGAGCAGTACTTC | CASSGRRDRGSYEQYF | TRBV11-2 | few | TRBJ2-7 | TRBD1
TGTGCCAGCAGCTTCCCTTCACAGGGGGCCCAGTACTTC | CASSFPSQGAQYF | TRBV7-9 | many | TRBJ2-5 | TRBD1
TGCAGTGCTAGAGAGGGGACAGCTACCTACGAGCAGTACTTC | CSAREGTATYEQYF | TRBV20-1 | few | TRBJ2-7 | TRBD1
TGTGCCAGCAGCTTAGATAACGGGACAGGGATATCAGATACGCAGTATTTT | CASSLDNGTGISDTQYF | TRBV7-8 | many | TRBJ2-3 | TRBD1
TGTGCCAGCAGCTTGTCGGAGACAACTAATGAAAAACTGTTTTTT | CASSLSETTNEKLFF | TRBV5-4 | NA | TRBJ1-4 | NA
TGTGCCAGCAGTTTTGTGAGCGGGAGGGATACGCAGTATTTT | CASSFVSGRDTQYF | TRBV6-1 | NA | TRBJ2-3 | TRBD2
TGTGCCAGCAGTTTCGACAGGGGAAACGAGCAGTACTTC | CASSFDRGNEQYF | TRBV5-8 | NA | TRBJ2-7 | TRBD1
TGTGCCAGCAGCGAGCAGGGATATGGCTACACCTTC | CASSEQGYGYTF | TRBV7-2 | NA | TRBJ1-2 | NA
TGTGCCAGCAGCGCGGTCGGGGGCACAGATACGCAGTATTTT | CASSAVGGTDTQYF | TRBV7-2 | many | TRBJ2-3 | NA
TGTGCCAGCCGGGGACTAGCGGTGTCAGAGACCCAGTACTTC | CASRGLAVSETQYF | TRBV6-5 | NA | TRBJ2-5 | TRBD2
TGTGCCAGCAGTTTAGGTGGCGGGCGGGAGACCTACAATGAGCAGTTCTTC | CASSLGGGRETYNEQFF | TRBV27 | NA | TRBJ2-1 | TRBD2
TGTGCCAGCAGGTACTTCGCGGGGGGAAACAATGAGCAGTTCTTC | CASRYFAGGNNEQFF | TRBV12-3/TRBV12-4 | few | TRBJ2-1 | TRBD2
TGCAGTGCCGCCGGGACTAGCGGGAGTATTATGGCCGGGGAGCTGTTTTTT | CSAAGTSGSIMAGELFF | TRBV20-1 | NA | TRBJ2-2 | TRBD2
TGTGCCAGCAGCCCTCGGGGAGGGGGCGAAGAGACCCAGTACTTC | CASSPRGGGEETQYF | TRBV7-7 | NA | TRBJ2-5 | NA
TGTGCCAGCAGCTACTGGACAGCTACCAATGAGCAGTTCTTC | CASSYWTATNEQFF | TRBV5-8 | few | TRBJ2-1 | NA
TGTGCCACCAGTGGCCTAGCGGGAGTAGACAATGAGCAGTTCTTC | CATSGLAGVDNEQFF | TRBV24-1 | few | TRBJ2-1 | TRBD2
TGTGCCAGCAGCGACAGGGGTTTTTCACCCCTCCACTTT | CASSDRGFSPLHF | TRBV12-3/TRBV12-4 | few | TRBJ1-6 | TRBD1
TGTGCCAGCATGGGTTCCGGTCAGCCCCAGCATTTT | CASMGSGQPQHF | TRBV2 | NA | TRBJ1-5 | NA
TGTGCCACCAGTGATTTGTATAGCGGAAGGGGTTACAATGAGCAGTTCTTC | CATSDLYSGRGYNEQFF | TRBV24-1 | NA | TRBJ2-1 | NA
TGTGCCAGCAGCTCCGACCTGGATGAGCAGTTCTTC | CASSSDLDEQFF | TRBV7-9 | many | TRBJ2-1 | NA
TGTGCCAGCAGCTTAGATGGAACTGAGCAGTTCTTC | CASSLDGTEQFF | TRBV11-2 | NA | TRBJ2-1 | NA
TGTGCCAGCAGCTTAGATCGGGAGACCCCCCAGTACTTC | CASSLDRETPQYF | TRBV11-2 | NA | TRBJ2-5 | NA
TGTGCCAGCAAAAAGAGGGAGGGCCTTGGGGCCAACGTCCTGACTTTC | CASKKREGLGANVLTF | TRBV6-2/TRBV6-3 | NA | TRBJ2-6 | TRBD2
TGTGCCAGCAGCAATCCGGGACAGGGTGAAAAACTGTTTTTT | CASSNPGQGEKLFF | TRBV28 | NA | TRBJ1-4 | TRBD1
TGTGCCAGCAGCATCGGACAAGGCAGGACTGAAGCTTTCTTT | CASSIGQGRTEAFF | TRBV6-2/TRBV6-3 | NA | TRBJ1-1 | NA
TGCGCCAGCAGCCAGGAACAGGGCGTTCAGCCCCAGCATTTT | CASSQEQGVQPQHF | TRBV4-3 | few | TRBJ1-5 | NA
TGTGCCAGCAGTGAATTTAAGGGGAGGGGTAAAATGAGGACTGAAGCTTTCTTT | CASSEFKGRGKMRTEAFF | TRBV6-1 | NA | TRBJ1-1 | NA
TGTGCCAGCAGCTTACTGACTAGCGGGTACGGCGAGCAGTACTTC | CASSLLTSGYGEQYF | TRBV11-1 | NA | TRBJ2-7 | TRBD2
TGTGCCAGCAGTTACGGCGACCGCAGGGATACGCAGTATTTT | CASSYGDRRDTQYF | TRBV6-8 | few | TRBJ2-3 | NA
TGTGCCAGCAGCCCCGGGTCGAATCAGCCCCAGCATTTT | CASSPGSNQPQHF | TRBV7-2 | many | TRBJ1-5 | NA
TGCAGTGCTAGAGAAGGACAGGGGCCCTACTACGAGCAGTACTTC | CSAREGQGPYYEQYF | TRBV20-1 | NA | TRBJ2-7 | TRBD1
TGTGCCAGTAGTAAAAGGACATTTGGGCAGGAGGACGGCTACACCTTC | CASSKRTFGQEDGYTF | TRBV19 | few | TRBJ1-2 | NA
TGTGCCAGTACCCCATGGGGGGGGGGCACTGAAGCTTTCTTT | CASTPWGGGTEAFF | TRBV19 | NA | TRBJ1-1 | NA
TGTGCCAGCAGCGCCGCCGGGACAGGGTTTTCCGACTATGGCTACACCTTC | CASSAAGTGFSDYGYTF | TRBV9 | few | TRBJ1-2 | TRBD1
TGTGCCAGCAGCTCTATAGCGGCTAGCACAGATACGCAGTATTTT | CASSSIAASTDTQYF | TRBV7-3 | many | TRBJ2-3 | NA